This T cell receptor (beta chain) was identified in a study of T cell changes during pregnancy in multiple sclerosis. Profiling relied on immunoSEQ multiplex PCR, and the TCRdb table lists in-frame clones only, not all of them. Here the sample spans about 21,000 clones, approximately 90% being singletons. Per germline, CDR1 ENHRY and CDR2 SYGVKD. The CDR3 consists of 14 residues. V shed 5 bases and J 6 bases; nucleotides not matched to a gene: 10. Here the sequenced sample was CD8+ T cells from peripheral blood mononuclear cells, taken in the second trimester of pregnancy. V is TRBV10-3 and J is TRBJ2-7, with TRBD1 matching over 7 bases. The TCR sequence derives from a female donor in good health, enrolled as a control in a pregnancy study. CDR3 sequence: CAISSGTDLLEQYF. CDR3 coding DNA: TGTGCCATCAGTTCCGGGACAGATCTCCTCGAGCAGTACTTC.